Each of the 29 T cell receptor beta chains below was sequenced from the same sample in a study of blood T cell repertoires in COVID-19. Produced via immunoSEQ multiplex PCR; TCRdb's table is partial and in-frame only. The sample records around 58,000 clones, 85% being singletons. Material for sequencing was peripheral blood. These receptors were taken from a human donor in a cohort sampled during active COVID-19.

The rearrangement uses TRBV5-6 and TRBJ1-1; 8 nucleotides align to TRBD1. The V and J ends lost 1 base and 4 bases, in that order; junction bases with no gene match: 6. Per the germline V gene, CDR1 is SGHDT and CDR2 is YYEEEE. The length of the CDR3 is 15 residues. This CDR3 is CASSLYPDRVTEAFF. In nucleotides, the CDR3 is TGTGCCAGCAGCTTGTACCCGGACAGGGTCACTGAAGCTTTCTTT. The full variable domain, rest sourced from reference TRBV5-6 and TRBJ1-1, is DAGVTQSPTHLIKTRGQQVTLRCSPKSGHDTVSWYQQALGQGPQFIFQYYEEEERQRGNFPDRFSGHQFPNYSSELNVNALLLGDSALYLCASSLYPDRVTEAFFGQGTRLTVV.

The chain carries TRBV7-2 and TRBJ2-2, with 7 positions matching TRBD1. The CDR3 runs to 17 residues. The junction had 8 bases not matched to a gene; V was cut back by 1 base and J by 3 bases. Per the germline V gene, CDR1 is SGHTA and CDR2 is FQGNSA. For the CDR3, the DNA is TGTGCCAGCAGCTTAGTACCTACAGGGGAGTACACCGGGGAGCTGTTTTTT. Protein sequence: CASSLVPTGEYTGELFF.

The chain couples TRBV6-5 to TRBJ1-3; unclear D gene. The CDR3 covers 15 residues. Germline loops: CDR1 MNHEY, CDR2 SVGAGI. V dropped 0 bases and J dropped 2 bases, with 8 bases sitting between them. This chain's CDR3 is CASSYSGRPGNTIYF. In DNA, the CDR3 is TGTGCCAGCAGTTACTCGGGCAGGCCTGGAAACACCATATATTTT.

The V call is TRBV27, the J call TRBJ1-4; D might be TRBD1 (6 bases). Germline V gives CDR1 MNHEY, CDR2 SMNVEV (reference sequence). The CDR3 extends over 15 amino acids. Trimming shortened V by 6 bases and J by 7 bases, and 18 bases separated the two germline ends. This chain's CDR3 is CASSPGTQGSEKLFF. DNA of the CDR3: TGTGCCAGCAGCCCTGGGACACAGGGATCTGAAAAACTGTTTTTT.

The V gene is TRBV27, the J gene TRBJ1-2; no firm D call. Germline V CDR1 and CDR2: MNHEY, SMNVEV (reference sequence). V lost 4 bases and J 0 bases, leaving 6 bases between the germline ends. The CDR3 has 13 residues. The CDR3 DNA follows: TGTGCCAGCAGTTGGTCGGCTAACTATGGCTACACCTTC. This sequence encodes CASSWSANYGYTF.

V and J are TRBV6-1 and TRBJ1-5; D may be TRBD1 (6 bases). Germline values: CDR1 MNHNS, CDR2 SASEGT. The CDR3 contains 15 residues. V lost 1 base and J 1 base, leaving 8 bases between the germline ends. CDR3: CASSEGTVSNQPQHF. The DNA of the CDR3 is TGTGCCAGCAGTGAAGGGACAGTGAGCAATCAGCCCCAGCATTTT.

V is TRBV11-2 and J is TRBJ2-1; 10 nucleotides agree with TRBD1. After removal of 3 bases from V and 4 bases from J, the junction contained 3 bases not matched to a gene. The V gene's germline CDR1 is SGHAT and CDR2 FQNNGV. The CDR3 contains 15 residues. The CDR3: CASSLGQGSYNEQFF. The CDR3 DNA reads TGTGCCAGCAGCTTGGGACAGGGGTCTTACAATGAGCAGTTCTTC.

The V gene is TRBV7-8, the J gene TRBJ2-7, with 12 bases aligning to TRBD2. V lost 1 base, J lost 4 bases, and 5 bases stayed unmatched. This CDR3 region has 16 residues. Germline CDR1 and CDR2: SGHVS and FQNEAQ. The CDR3 region has the DNA TGTGCCAGCAGCTTAGGACTAGCGGGGGAGCGATACGAGCAGTACTTC. Its protein is CASSLGLAGERYEQYF.

This chain uses TRBV7-2 with TRBJ2-5; D possibly corresponds to TRBD1 (6 bases). CDR1 is SGHTA, CDR2 FQGNSA, per germline. The CDR3 consists of 15 residues. Deletions cut 5 bases from V and 5 bases from J, with 18 bases between. CDR3 in amino acids: CASSAGANFWETQYF. The CDR3 nucleotides are TGTGCCAGCAGCGCAGGGGCTAATTTCTGGGAGACCCAGTACTTC.

This clone is a singleton in its sample. The chain links TRBV10-3 to TRBJ2-7; 8 bases are a match to TRBD1. CDR1 and CDR2 (germline): ENHRY, SYGVKD. V dropped 10 bases and J dropped 5; count of bases not matched to a gene: 10. This CDR3 has 13 amino acids. CDR3 amino acids: CATTGESFHEQYF. In DNA form, the CDR3 reads TGTGCCACGACAGGGGAGTCTTTCCACGAGCAGTACTTC.

This chain uses TRBV4-1 with TRBJ2-7; TRBD1 aligns across 7 bases. V dropped 5 bases and J dropped 2; count of bases not matched to a gene: 6. Germline values: CDR1 MGHRA, CDR2 YSYEKL. The CDR3 totals 14 residues. In DNA form, the CDR3 reads TGCGCCAGCAGCTACAGGCAGGGGGCCTACGAGCAGTACTTC. Its translation is CASSYRQGAYEQYF.

The chain combines TRBV5-1 with TRBJ2-3; 7 bases line up with TRBD2. The CDR3 has 16 amino acids. Germline V gene sequence: CDR1 SGHRS, CDR2 YFSETQ. V lost 1 base, J lost 5 bases, and 10 bases stayed unmatched. The CDR3: CASSLQPAGSGDTQYF. CDR3 nucleotides: TGCGCCAGCAGCTTGCAGCCAGCGGGGTCCGGAGATACGCAGTATTTT.

The chain is built from TRBV6-6 and TRBJ2-4, with no clear D. CDR1 is MNHNY and CDR2 is SVGAGI in the germline V gene (reference sequence). V lost 8 bases and J lost 3, with 11 bases in between. This CDR3 is built from 13 residues. The CDR3 coding sequence is TGTGCCAGCTCGGCGGCCGGCAAAAACATTCAGTACTTC. This sequence encodes CASSAAGKNIQYF.

The rearrangement joins TRBV10-3 to TRBJ2-5; no firm D call. V lost 0 bases and J lost 5, with 10 bases in between. This CDR3 spans 14 amino acids. Germline V CDR1 and CDR2: ENHRY, SYGVKD. The chain's CDR3 is CAISESWARETQYF. The CDR3 DNA sequence: TGTGCCATCAGTGAGTCATGGGCCCGGGAGACCCAGTACTTC.

The V and J genes are TRBV19 and TRBJ1-5; 7 positions agree with TRBD1. Trimming took 7 bases from V and 3 from J; bases not matched to a gene: 9. Germline V lookup: CDR1 LNHDA, CDR2 SQIVND (reference sequence). The CDR3 loop spans 15 amino acids. CDR3 region: CASNGGGTVNQPQHF. CDR3 sequence (DNA): TGTGCCAGTAATGGTGGGGGGACAGTCAATCAGCCCCAGCATTTT.

The chain employs TRBV7-2 and TRBJ2-7; TRBD2 agrees at 12 bases. Germline lookup yields CDR1 SGHTA and CDR2 FQGNSA. Losses at the gene ends were 3 bases for V and 4 bases for J; bases not matched to a gene: 4. This CDR3 contains 15 residues. The CDR3, as DNA: TGTGCCAGCAGCTTGGCTAGCGGGGGGGGGTACGAGCAGTACTTC. Translated: CASSLASGGGYEQYF.

CDR3 DNA: TGTGCCAGCAGTGAGGGGCAGACTAGACTCTACGAGCAGTACTTC. It yields the protein CASSEGQTRLYEQYF. V and J are TRBV2 and TRBJ2-7, with D perhaps matching TRBD2 (6 bases). Germline lookup yields CDR1 SNHLY and CDR2 FYNNEI. The CDR3 is 15 amino acids. The V end lost 3 bases, the J end lost 3 bases, and 15 bases lay between the germline ends.

This chain joins TRBV14 and TRBJ1-3, with a possible D match to TRBD1 (5 bases). The CDR3 extends over 16 amino acids. CDR1 and CDR2 (germline): SGHDN, FVKESK. Trimming left V 1 base short and J 0 bases short, with 10 bases between. This CDR3 is CASSQVTASSGNTIYF. CDR3 coding DNA: TGTGCCAGCAGCCAAGTGACAGCAAGCTCTGGAAACACCATATATTTT.

This chain connects TRBV7-6 to TRBJ1-2; 7 bases align to TRBD1. Per the germline V gene, CDR1 is SGHVS and CDR2 is FNYEAQ. The V gene end was trimmed by 5 bases and the J gene end by 4 bases; junction bases not matched to a gene: 4. This CDR3 has 13 residues. The CDR3 region is CASSRGHSYGYTF. The CDR3 DNA is TGTGCCAGCAGCAGGGGGCATAGCTATGGCTACACCTTC.

The J gene is TRBJ1-2, the V gene TRBV7-9, with D possibly being TRBD1 (6 bases). CDR1 SEHNR and CDR2 FQNEAQ come from the germline V gene (reference sequence). The ends were cut back, 10 bases at V and 7 bases at J, with 22 bases in the middle. This CDR3 contains 14 residues. This chain's CDR3 is CATNQGLQVGGYTF. CDR3 DNA sequence: TGTGCCACCAACCAGGGGCTCCAGGTTGGTGGCTACACCTTC.

Note on this clone: Other DNA sequences in the sample encode the same CDR3. V usage is TRBV9 and J usage is TRBJ2-5; the match to TRBD2 covers 9 bases. The CDR3 is 14 amino acids. Germline loops: CDR1 SGDLS, CDR2 YYNGEE. The V segment lost 2 bases and the J segment 4 bases; nucleotides outside the gene matches: 3. CDR3 protein: CASSVGSGGETQYF. The CDR3 nucleotides read TGTGCCAGCAGCGTGGGTAGCGGGGGAGAGACCCAGTACTTC.

The V and J genes are TRBV11-2 and TRBJ2-2; 14 positions match TRBD2. Germline CDR1 and CDR2: SGHAT and FQNNGV. The CDR3 has 18 amino acids. The V gene end was trimmed by 1 base and the J gene end by 7 bases; junction bases not matched to a gene: 8. The CDR3 sequence is CASSLGTSGGPWIGELFF. The CDR3 DNA reads TGTGCCAGCAGCTTAGGGACTAGCGGGGGGCCCTGGATCGGGGAGCTGTTTTTT.

A few counts support this clone. This chain links TRBV18 with TRBJ1-2; 7 nucleotides line up with TRBD1. J gave up 3 bases and V 2 bases, and 3 bases lay outside the gene matches. The CDR3 is made up of 14 amino acids. CDR1 is KGHSH, CDR2 LQKENI, per germline. This chain's CDR3 is CASSPTGQHYGYTF. CDR3 nucleotides: TGTGCCAGCTCACCAACGGGACAGCACTATGGCTACACCTTC.

The rearrangement uses TRBV9 and TRBJ1-3, with D hard to call. This CDR3 spans 17 amino acids. Between the trimmed V and J ends, which lost 4 bases and 0 bases, there was a span of 17 bases. CDR1 and CDR2 from the germline V gene are SGDLS and YYNGEE. The chain's CDR3 is CASSPIGETLSGNTIYF. CDR3 bases: TGTGCCAGCAGCCCAATCGGAGAGACCCTCTCTGGAAACACCATATATTTT.

This clone was observed a single time. V gene TRBV7-9 combines with J gene TRBJ2-7, with D possibly TRBD2 on 6 matching bases. Germline V gene data show CDR1 as SEHNR and CDR2 as FQNEAQ (reference sequence). This CDR3 comprises 15 residues. Trimming shortened V by 2 bases and J by 3 bases, and 14 bases separated the two germline ends. CDR3 in DNA: TGTGCCAGCAGCTTATGGGGGGATTCGAACTACGAGCAGTACTTC. The encoded protein is CASSLWGDSNYEQYF.

The J gene is TRBJ2-5, the V gene TRBV6-5, with 13 bases lining up with TRBD2. V gave up 5 bases and J gave up 5 bases; unmatched junction bases: 5. Germline V gene sequence: CDR1 MNHEY, CDR2 SVGAGI. CDR3 length: 15 residues. DNA of the CDR3: TGTGCCAGCAGTCCGACTAGCGGGGGGTTGGAGACCCAGTACTTC. Protein: CASSPTSGGLETQYF.

The chain links TRBV9 to TRBJ2-7; TRBD2 agrees at 13 bases. The CDR3 loop spans 15 amino acids. CDR1 and CDR2 from the germline V gene are SGDLS and YYNGEE. Unmatched junction bases numbered 2, after V lost 0 bases and J lost 5 bases. The chain's CDR3 is CASSVGTSGGNEQYF. In nucleotides, the CDR3 is TGTGCCAGCAGCGTAGGGACTAGCGGGGGTAACGAGCAGTACTTC.

The genes are TRBV7-8 and TRBJ1-5; D call uncertain. Trimming pared 0 bases from V and 0 bases from J, leaving 6 bases between. CDR1 is SGHVS, CDR2 FQNEAQ, per germline. CDR3 length: 15 amino acids. The CDR3 here is CASSLAADSNQPQHF. DNA of the CDR3: TGTGCCAGCAGCTTAGCGGCGGATAGCAATCAGCCCCAGCATTTT.

This chain connects TRBV13 to TRBJ2-3, with a possible D match to TRBD1 (6 bases). With 4 bases removed from V and 5 bases from J, the gap between germline ends came to 16 bases. There are 15 residues in the CDR3. Germline V gives CDR1 PRHDT, CDR2 FYEKMQ (reference sequence). CDR3 in amino acids: CASSSRQSRGDTQYF. The DNA of the CDR3 is TGTGCCAGCAGCTCCCGTCAATCCAGGGGAGATACGCAGTATTTT.